This record concerns one T cell receptor (beta chain) sequence. Its antigen is as yet unknown. This sample was included in a study of T-cell reconstitution after alpha-beta-depleted transplantation in children. Study-wide findings and caveats: Fresh T-cell production supplied most of the T-cell counts and diversity seen one year after transplant. Where some patients showed high TCRbeta diversity at day 60, it came from recipient T cells and thymic progenitors that had survived.

As it was prepared, the TCRbeta library received unique molecular identifiers. Using its own MiXCR run on the PCR reads, TCRdb lists one record per CDR3 protein. The data show tens of thousands of distinct CDR3 sequences, with 35% to 55% seen just once and roughly 98% held by the top ten. The material sequenced was PBMCs, mostly from graft donor cells, taken 360 days after TCRalphabeta/CD19-depleted stem cell transplant. The receptor comes from a male patient under 18 who had a stem cell transplant for acute lymphoblastic leukemia, so the T cells may come from the graft donor.

CDR3 region: CSERDIISYEQYF. DNA of the CDR3: TGCAGTGAGAGGGACATAATCTCCTACGAGCAGTACTTC. The chain links TRBV20-1 to TRBJ2-7; the D gene is possibly TRBD1 (6 bases). The germline V gene has CDR1 DFQATT and CDR2 SNEGSKA (reference sequence). The V and J ends lost 7 bases and 0 bases respectively, with 13 bases between them. This CDR3 is 13 amino acids long.